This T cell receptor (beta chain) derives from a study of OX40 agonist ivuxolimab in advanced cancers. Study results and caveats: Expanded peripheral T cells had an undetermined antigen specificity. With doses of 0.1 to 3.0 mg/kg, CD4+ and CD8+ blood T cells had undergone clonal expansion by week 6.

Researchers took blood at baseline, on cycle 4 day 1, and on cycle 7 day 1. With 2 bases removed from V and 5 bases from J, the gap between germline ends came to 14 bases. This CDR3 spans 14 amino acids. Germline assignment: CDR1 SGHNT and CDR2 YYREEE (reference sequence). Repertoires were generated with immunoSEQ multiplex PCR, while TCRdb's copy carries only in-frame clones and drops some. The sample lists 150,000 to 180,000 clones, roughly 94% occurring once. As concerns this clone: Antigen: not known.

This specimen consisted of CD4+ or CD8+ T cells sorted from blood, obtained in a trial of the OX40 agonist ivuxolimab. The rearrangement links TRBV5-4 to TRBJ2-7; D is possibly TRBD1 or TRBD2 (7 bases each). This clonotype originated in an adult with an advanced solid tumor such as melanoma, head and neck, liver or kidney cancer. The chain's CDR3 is CASSLSRGRDEQYF. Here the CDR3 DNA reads TGTGCCAGCAGCTTAAGCAGGGGGAGGGACGAGCAGTACTTC.